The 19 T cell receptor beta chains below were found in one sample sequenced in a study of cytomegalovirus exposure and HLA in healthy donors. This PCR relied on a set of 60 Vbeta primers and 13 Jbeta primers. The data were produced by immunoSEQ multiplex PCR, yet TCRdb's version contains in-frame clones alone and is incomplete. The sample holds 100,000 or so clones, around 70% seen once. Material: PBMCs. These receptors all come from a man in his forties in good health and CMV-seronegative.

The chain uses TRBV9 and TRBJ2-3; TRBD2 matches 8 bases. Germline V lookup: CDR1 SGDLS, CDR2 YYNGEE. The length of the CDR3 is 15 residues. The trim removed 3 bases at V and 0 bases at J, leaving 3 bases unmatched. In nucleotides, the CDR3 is TGTGCCAGCAGCGACTCTAGCGGGAGCACAGATACGCAGTATTTT. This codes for CASSDSSGSTDTQYF.

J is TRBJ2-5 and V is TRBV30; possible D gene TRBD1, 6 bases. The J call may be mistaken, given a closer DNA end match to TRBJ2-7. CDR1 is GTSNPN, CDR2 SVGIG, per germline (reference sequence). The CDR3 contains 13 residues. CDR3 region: CAWSEGHFYEQYF. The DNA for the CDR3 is TGTGCCTGGAGCGAGGGACATTTCTACGAGCAGTACTTC.

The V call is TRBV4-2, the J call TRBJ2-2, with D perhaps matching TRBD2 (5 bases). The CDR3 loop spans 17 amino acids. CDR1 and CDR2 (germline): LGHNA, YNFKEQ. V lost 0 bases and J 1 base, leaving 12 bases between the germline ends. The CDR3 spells CASSQDVRARNTGELFF. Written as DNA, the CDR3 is TGTGCCAGCAGCCAAGATGTGAGGGCCCGGAACACCGGGGAGCTGTTTTTT.

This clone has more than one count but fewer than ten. The CDR3 bases are TGTGCCAGCAGTTACCTAAACACCATATATTTT. Translating gives CASSYLNTIYF. The chain combines TRBV6-5 with TRBJ1-3; D not certain. V lost 2 bases, J lost 6 bases, and 2 bases lay in between. The CDR3 loop spans 11 amino acids. Germline loops: CDR1 MNHEY, CDR2 SVGAGI.

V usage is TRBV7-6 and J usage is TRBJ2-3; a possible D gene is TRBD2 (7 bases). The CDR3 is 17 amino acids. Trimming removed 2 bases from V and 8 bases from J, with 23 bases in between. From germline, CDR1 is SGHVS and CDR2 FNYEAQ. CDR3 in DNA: TGTGCCAGCAGCTTAAGCGGGACACTCCGCGGGGGATCTACGCAGTATTTT. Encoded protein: CASSLSGTLRGGSTQYF.

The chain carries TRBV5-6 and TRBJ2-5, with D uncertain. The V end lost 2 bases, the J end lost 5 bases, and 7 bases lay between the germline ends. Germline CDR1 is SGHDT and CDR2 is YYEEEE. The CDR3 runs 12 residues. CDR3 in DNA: TGTGCCAGCAGCTTCTACGGGGAGACCCAGTACTTC. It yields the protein CASSFYGETQYF.

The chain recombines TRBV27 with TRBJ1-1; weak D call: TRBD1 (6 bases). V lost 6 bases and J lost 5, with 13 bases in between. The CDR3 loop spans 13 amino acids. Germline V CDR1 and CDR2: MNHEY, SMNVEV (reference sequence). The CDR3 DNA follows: TGTGCCAGCAGCGACAGGTTTGGGACTGAAGCTTTCTTT. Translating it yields CASSDRFGTEAFF.

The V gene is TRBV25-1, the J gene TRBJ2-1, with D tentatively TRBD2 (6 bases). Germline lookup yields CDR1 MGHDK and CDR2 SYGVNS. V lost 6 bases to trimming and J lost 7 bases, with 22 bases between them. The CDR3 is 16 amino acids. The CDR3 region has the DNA TGTGCCAGCAGCGACCCCCGGCGGGATAAGGCGAATGAGCAGTTCTTC. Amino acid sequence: CASSDPRRDKANEQFF.

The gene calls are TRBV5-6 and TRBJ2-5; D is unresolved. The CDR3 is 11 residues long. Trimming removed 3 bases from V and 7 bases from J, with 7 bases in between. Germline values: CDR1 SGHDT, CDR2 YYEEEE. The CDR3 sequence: CASSSTGTQYF. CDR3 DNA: TGTGCCAGCAGCTCCACCGGGACCCAGTACTTC.

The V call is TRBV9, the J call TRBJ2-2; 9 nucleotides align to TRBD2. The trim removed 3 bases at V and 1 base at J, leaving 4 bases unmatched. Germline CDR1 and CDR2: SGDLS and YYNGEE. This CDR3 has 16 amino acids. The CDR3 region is CASSDRAGGNTGELFF. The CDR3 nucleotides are TGTGCCAGCAGCGACCGAGCGGGGGGGAACACCGGGGAGCTGTTTTTT. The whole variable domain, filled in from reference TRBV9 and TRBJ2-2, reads DSGVTQTPKHLITATGQRVTLRCSPRSGDLSVYWYQQSLDQGLQFLIQYYNGEERAKGNILERFSAQQFPDLHSELNLSSLELGDSALYFCASSDRAGGNTGELFFGEGSRLTVL.

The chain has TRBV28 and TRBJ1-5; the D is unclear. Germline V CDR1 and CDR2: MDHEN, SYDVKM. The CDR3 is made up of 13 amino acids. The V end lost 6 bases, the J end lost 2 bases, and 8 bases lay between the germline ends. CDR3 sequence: CASSPEGNQPQHF. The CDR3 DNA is TGTGCCAGCAGCCCAGAAGGCAATCAGCCCCAGCATTTT.

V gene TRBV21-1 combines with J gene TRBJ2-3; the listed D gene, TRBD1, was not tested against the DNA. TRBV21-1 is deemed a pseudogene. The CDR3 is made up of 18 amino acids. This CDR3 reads CASSKATRTGGFTDTQYF. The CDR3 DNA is TGTGCCAGCAGCAAAGCTACGCGGACAGGGGGTTTCACAGATACGCAGTATTTT.

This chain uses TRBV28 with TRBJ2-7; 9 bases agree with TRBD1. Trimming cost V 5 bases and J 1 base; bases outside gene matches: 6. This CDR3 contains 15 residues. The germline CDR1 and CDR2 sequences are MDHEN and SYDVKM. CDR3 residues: CASSTPGQGSYEQYF. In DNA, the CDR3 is TGTGCCAGCAGTACCCCGGGACAGGGATCCTACGAGCAGTACTTC.

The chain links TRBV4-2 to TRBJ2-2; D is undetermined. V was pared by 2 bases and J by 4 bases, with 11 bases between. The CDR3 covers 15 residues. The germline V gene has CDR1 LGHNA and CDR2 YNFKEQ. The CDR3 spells CASSQYSQRTGELFF. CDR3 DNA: TGTGCCAGCAGCCAATATTCTCAGCGCACCGGGGAGCTGTTTTTT.

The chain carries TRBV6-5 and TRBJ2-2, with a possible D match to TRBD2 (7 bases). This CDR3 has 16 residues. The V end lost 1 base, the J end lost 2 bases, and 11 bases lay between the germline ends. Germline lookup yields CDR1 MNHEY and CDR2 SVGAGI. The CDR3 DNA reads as TGTGCCAGCAGTTACTTTGCGGGGGCAAACACCGGGGAGCTGTTTTTT. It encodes CASSYFAGANTGELFF.

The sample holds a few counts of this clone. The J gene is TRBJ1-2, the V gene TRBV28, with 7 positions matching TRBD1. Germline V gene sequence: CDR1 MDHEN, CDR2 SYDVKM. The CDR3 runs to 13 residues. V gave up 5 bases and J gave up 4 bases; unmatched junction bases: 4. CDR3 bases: TGTGCCAGCAGTCCGGGACAGCCCTATGGCTACACCTTC. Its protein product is CASSPGQPYGYTF.

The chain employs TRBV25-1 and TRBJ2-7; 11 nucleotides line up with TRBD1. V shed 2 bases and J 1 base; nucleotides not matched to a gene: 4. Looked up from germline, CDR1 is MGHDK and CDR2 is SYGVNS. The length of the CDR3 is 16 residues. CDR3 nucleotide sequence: TGTGCCAGCAGTGAAGCGGACAGGGGGCTGTCCTACGAGCAGTACTTC. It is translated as CASSEADRGLSYEQYF.

The CDR3 DNA reads as TGCAGCGTTGGTAGCGGGGGGGCTATGAGCAATGAGCAGTTCTTC. Protein: CSVGSGGAMSNEQFF. This chain links TRBV29-1 with TRBJ2-1; 11 bases align to TRBD2. V lost 4 bases, J lost 6 bases, and 8 bases stayed unmatched. CDR3 size: 15 residues. The germline V gene encodes CDR1 SQVTM and CDR2 ANQGSEA.

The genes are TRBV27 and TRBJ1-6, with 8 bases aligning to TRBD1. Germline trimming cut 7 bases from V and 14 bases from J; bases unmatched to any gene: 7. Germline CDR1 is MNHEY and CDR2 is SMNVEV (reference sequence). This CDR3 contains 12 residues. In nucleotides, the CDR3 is TGTGCCAGCACCGACAGGGGAGGGGCCCTCCACTTT. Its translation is CASTDRGGALHF.